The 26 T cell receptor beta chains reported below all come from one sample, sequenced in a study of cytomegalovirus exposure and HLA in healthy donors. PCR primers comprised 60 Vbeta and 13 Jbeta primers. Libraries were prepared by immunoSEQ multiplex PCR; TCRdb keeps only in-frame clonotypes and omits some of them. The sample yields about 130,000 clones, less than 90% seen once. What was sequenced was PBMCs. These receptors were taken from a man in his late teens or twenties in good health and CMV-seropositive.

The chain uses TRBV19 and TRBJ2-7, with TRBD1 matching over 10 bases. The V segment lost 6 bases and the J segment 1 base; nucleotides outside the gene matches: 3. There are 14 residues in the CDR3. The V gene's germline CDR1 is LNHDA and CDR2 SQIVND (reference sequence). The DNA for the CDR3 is TGTGCCAGTAGCGGGACAGGGGATTCCTACGAGCAGTACTTC. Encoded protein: CASSGTGDSYEQYF.

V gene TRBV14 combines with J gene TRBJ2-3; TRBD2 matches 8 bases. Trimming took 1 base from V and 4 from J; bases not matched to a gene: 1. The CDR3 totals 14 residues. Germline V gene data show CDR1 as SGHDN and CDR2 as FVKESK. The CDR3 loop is CASSQAGGADTQYF. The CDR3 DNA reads TGTGCCAGCAGCCAAGCGGGGGGGGCAGATACGCAGTATTTT. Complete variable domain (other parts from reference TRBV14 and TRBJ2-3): EAGVTQFPSHSVIEKGQTVTLRCDPISGHDNLYWYRRVMGKEIKFLLHFVKESKQDESGMPNNRFLAERTGGTYSTLKVQPAELEDSGVYFCASSQAGGADTQYFGPGTRLTVL.

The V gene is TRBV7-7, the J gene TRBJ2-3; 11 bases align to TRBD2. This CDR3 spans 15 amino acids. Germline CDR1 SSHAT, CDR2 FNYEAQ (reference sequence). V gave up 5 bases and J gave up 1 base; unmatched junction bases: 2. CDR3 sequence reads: CASSLGLAGTDTQYF. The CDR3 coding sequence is TGTGCCAGCAGCCTGGGACTAGCGGGCACAGATACGCAGTATTTT.

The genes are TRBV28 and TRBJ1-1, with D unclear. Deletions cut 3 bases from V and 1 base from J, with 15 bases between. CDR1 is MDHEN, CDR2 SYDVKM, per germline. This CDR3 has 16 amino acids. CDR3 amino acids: CASSFSTHAGNTEAFF. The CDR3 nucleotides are TGTGCCAGCAGTTTCTCAACCCATGCAGGGAACACTGAAGCTTTCTTT. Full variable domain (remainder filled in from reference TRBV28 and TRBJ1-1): DVKVTQSSRYLVKRTGEKVFLECVQDMDHENMFWYRQDPGLGLRLIYFSYDVKMKEKGDIPEGYSVSREKKERFSLILESASTNQTSMYLCASSFSTHAGNTEAFFGQGTRLTVV.

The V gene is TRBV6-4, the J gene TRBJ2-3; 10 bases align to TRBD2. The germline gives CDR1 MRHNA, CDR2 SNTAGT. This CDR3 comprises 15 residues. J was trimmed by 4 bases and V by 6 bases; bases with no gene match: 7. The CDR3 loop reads CASSESGGASDTQYF. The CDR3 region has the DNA TGTGCCAGCAGCGAGAGCGGGGGGGCATCAGATACGCAGTATTTT.

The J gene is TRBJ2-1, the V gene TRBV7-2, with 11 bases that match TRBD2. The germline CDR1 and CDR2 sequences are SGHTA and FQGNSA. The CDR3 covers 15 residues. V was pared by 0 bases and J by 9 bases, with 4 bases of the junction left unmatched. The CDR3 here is CASSLASGLAVEQFF. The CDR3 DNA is TGTGCCAGCAGCTTAGCGTCGGGACTAGCGGTTGAGCAGTTCTTC.

In DNA form, the CDR3 reads TGTGCCAGCAGCCGTCTCGGAGCTAACTATGGCTACACCTTC. Translated: CASSRLGANYGYTF. V usage is TRBV14 and J usage is TRBJ1-2, with no clear D. The germline V gene encodes CDR1 SGHDN and CDR2 FVKESK. V gave up 4 bases and J gave up 0 bases, with 9 bases separating them. The CDR3 runs to 14 residues.

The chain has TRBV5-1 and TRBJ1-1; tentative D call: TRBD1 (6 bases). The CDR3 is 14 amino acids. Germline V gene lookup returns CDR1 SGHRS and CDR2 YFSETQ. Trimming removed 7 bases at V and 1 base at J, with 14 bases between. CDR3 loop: CASASGGANTEAFF. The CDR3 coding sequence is TGCGCCAGCGCCTCGGGGGGGGCGAACACTGAAGCTTTCTTT.

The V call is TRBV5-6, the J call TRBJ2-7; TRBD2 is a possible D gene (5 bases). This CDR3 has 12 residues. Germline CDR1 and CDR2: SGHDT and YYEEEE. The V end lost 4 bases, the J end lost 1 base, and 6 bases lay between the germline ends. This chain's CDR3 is CASSTGSYEQYF. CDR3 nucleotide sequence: TGTGCCAGCAGCACGGGGTCCTACGAGCAGTACTTC.

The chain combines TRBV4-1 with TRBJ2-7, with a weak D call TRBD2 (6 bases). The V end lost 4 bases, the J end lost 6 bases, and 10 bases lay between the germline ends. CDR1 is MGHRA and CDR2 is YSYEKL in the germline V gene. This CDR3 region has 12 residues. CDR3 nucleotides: TGCGCCAGCAGCCCAGGGAGGTCCGAGCAGTACTTC. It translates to CASSPGRSEQYF.

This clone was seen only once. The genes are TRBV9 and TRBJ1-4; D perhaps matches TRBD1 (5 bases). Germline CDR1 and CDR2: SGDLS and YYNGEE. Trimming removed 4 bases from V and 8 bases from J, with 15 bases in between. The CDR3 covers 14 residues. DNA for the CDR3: TGTGCCAGCAGCCCGGGGGGGGTTCAGGAAAAACTGTTTTTT. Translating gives CASSPGGVQEKLFF.

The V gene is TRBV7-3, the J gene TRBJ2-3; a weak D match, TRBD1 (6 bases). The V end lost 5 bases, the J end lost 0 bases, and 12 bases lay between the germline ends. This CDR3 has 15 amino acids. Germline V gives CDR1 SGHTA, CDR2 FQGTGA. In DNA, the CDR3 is TGTGCCAGCAGCCCCCAGGGGAGTAGCACAGATACGCAGTATTTT. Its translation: CASSPQGSSTDTQYF.

CDR3 region: CASSPIMATGEISGNTIYF. The CDR3 region has the DNA TGTGCCAGCTCACCGATCATGGCGACAGGAGAGATCTCTGGAAACACCATATATTTT. This chain connects TRBV18 to TRBJ1-3; D perhaps matches TRBD1 (6 bases). The V end was cut by 3 bases, the J end by 0 bases, with 21 bases between. Germline V gene lookup returns CDR1 KGHSH and CDR2 LQKENI. The CDR3 sequence is 19 residues long.

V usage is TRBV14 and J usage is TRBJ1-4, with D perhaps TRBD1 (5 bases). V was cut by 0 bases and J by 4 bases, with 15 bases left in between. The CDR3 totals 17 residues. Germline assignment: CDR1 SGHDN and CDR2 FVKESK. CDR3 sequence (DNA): TGTGCCAGCAGCCAAGAAAGGTGGGGCGAAGATAATGAAAAACTGTTTTTT. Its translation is CASSQERWGEDNEKLFF.

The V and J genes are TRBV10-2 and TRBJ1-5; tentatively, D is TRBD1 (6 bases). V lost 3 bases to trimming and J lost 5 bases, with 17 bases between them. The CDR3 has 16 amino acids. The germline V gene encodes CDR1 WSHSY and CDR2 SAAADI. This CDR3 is CASSDLNSGAHQPQHF. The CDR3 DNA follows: TGCGCCAGCAGTGACCTAAACTCAGGGGCCCATCAGCCCCAGCATTTT.

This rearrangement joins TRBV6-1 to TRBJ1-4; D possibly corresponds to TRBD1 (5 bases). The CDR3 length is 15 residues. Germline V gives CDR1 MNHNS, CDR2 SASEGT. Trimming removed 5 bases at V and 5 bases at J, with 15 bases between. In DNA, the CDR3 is TGTGCCAGCAGTTCAGGGAGGGGAGGGAATGAAAAACTGTTTTTT. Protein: CASSSGRGGNEKLFF.

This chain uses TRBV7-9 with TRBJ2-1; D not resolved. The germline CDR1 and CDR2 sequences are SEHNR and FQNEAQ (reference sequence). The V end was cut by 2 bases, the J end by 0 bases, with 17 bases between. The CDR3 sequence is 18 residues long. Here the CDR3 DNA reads TGTGCCAGCAGCTTATCAGATGCCGGGTCCCGCTCCTACAATGAGCAGTTCTTC. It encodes CASSLSDAGSRSYNEQFF.

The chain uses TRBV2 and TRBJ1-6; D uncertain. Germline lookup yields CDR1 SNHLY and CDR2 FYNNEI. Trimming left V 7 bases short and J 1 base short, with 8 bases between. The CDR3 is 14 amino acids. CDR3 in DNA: TGTGCCAGCAACGGCGGGTCCTATAATTCACCCCTCCACTTT. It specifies CASNGGSYNSPLHF. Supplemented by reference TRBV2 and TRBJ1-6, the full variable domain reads EPEVTQTPSHQVTQMGQEVILRCVPISNHLYFYWYRQILGQKVEFLVSFYNNEISEKSEIFDDQFSVERPDGSNFTLKIRSTKLEDSAMYFCASNGGSYNSPLHFGNGTRLTVT.

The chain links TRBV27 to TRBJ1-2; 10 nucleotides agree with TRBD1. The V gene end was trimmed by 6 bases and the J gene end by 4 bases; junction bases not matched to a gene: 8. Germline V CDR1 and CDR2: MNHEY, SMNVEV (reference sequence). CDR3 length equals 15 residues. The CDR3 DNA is TGTGCCAGCAGCCCTGGACAGGGGGTGACCTATGGCTACACCTTC. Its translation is CASSPGQGVTYGYTF.

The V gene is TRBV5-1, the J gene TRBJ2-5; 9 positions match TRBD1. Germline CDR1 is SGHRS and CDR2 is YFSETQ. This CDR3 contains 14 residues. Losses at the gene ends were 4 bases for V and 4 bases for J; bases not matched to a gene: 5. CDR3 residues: CASSPGTGRETQYF. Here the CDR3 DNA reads TGCGCCAGCAGCCCCGGGACAGGGAGAGAGACCCAGTACTTC. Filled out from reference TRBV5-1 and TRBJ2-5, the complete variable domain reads KAGVTQTPRYLIKTRGQQVTLSCSPISGHRSVSWYQQTPGQGLQFLFEYFSETQRNKGNFPGRFSGRQFSNSRSEMNVSTLELGDSALYLCASSPGTGRETQYFGPGTRLLVL.

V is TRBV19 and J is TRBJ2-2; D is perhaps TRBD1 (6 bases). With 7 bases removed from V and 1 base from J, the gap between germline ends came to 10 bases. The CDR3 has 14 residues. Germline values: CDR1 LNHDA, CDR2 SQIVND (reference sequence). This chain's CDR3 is CASKSGVNTGELFF. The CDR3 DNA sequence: TGTGCCAGTAAGTCAGGGGTGAACACCGGGGAGCTGTTTTTT.

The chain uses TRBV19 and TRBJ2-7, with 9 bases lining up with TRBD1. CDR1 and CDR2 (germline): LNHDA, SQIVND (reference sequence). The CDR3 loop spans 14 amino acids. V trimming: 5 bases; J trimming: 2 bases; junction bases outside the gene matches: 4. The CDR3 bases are TGTGCCAGTAGTGTACAGGGGGCCACCTACGAGCAGTACTTC. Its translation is CASSVQGATYEQYF.

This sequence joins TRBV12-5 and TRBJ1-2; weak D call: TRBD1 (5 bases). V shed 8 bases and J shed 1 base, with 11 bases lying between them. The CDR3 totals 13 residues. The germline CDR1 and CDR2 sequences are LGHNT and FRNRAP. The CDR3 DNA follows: TGTGCTAGTCTCGATGACAGTAACTATGGCTACACCTTC. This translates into CASLDDSNYGYTF. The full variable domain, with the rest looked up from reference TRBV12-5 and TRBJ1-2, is DARVTQTPRHKVTEMGQEVTMRCQPILGHNTVFWYRQTMMQGLELLAYFRNRAPLDDSGMPKDRFSAEMPDATLATLKIQPSEPRDSAVYFCASLDDSNYGYTFGSGTRLTVV.

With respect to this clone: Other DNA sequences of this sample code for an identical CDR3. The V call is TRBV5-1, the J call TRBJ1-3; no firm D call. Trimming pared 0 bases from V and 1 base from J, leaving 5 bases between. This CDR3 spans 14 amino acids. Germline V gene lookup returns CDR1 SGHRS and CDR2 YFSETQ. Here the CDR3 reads CASSLGGSGNTIYF. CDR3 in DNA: TGCGCCAGCAGCTTGGGAGGTTCTGGAAACACCATATATTTT.

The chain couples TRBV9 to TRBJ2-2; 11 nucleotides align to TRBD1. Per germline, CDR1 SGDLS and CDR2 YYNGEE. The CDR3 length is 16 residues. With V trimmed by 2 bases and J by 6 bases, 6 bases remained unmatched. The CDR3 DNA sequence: TGTGCCAGCAGCGTCGAGGACAGGGGGCACTCCGGGGAGCTGTTTTTT. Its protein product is CASSVEDRGHSGELFF.

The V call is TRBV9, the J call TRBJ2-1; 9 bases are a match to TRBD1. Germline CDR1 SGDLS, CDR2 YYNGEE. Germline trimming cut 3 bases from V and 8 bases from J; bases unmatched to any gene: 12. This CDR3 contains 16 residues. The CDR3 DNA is TGTGCCAGCAGCGGAACTCCGGGACAGGGCAACGATGAGCAGTTCTTC. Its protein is CASSGTPGQGNDEQFF.